A selection of T cell receptor beta chains follows, all from one sample in a study of T cells in Graves' hyperthyroidism and ophthalmopathy. TCRdb re-analysed the multiplex PCR reads in MiXCR, keeping a single row per CDR3 protein. Of hundreds of thousands of distinct CDR3 sequences listed, 22% were seen once; the top ten hold roughly 60%. The sample taken for sequencing was blood. The receptors derive from a man aged 25-45 years with Graves' ophthalmopathy. The conserved cysteine and the conserved F or W are not part of the CDR3 here. The D gene is left open where the match is weak.

j_call: TRBJ2-1
v_call: TRBV28
d_call: TRBD2
cdr3_aa: ASSLPGLVGNEQF

j_call: TRBJ2-2
v_call: TRBV28
d_call: .
cdr3_aa: ASNPGGSVTGELF

j_call: TRBJ1-1
v_call: TRBV5-1
d_call: .
cdr3_aa: ASAPRWDMNTEAF

j_call: TRBJ2-1
v_call: TRBV12-3/TRBV12-4
d_call: TRBD1
cdr3_aa: ASGGQYYNEQF

j_call: TRBJ2-3
v_call: TRBV28
d_call: TRBD2
cdr3_aa: ASSLGTSRGGDTQY

j_call: TRBJ2-6
v_call: TRBV5-1
d_call: .
cdr3_aa: ASSSGTGNSGANVLT

j_call: TRBJ1-6
v_call: TRBV19
d_call: .
cdr3_aa: AASPSSYNSPLH

j_call: TRBJ2-7
v_call: TRBV10-3
d_call: TRBD1
cdr3_aa: AIRTEDRGRHEQY

j_call: TRBJ1-5
v_call: TRBV6-1
d_call: .
cdr3_aa: ASRLEVAQH

j_call: TRBJ2-1
v_call: TRBV15
d_call: .
cdr3_aa: ATSRDDLGEQF

j_call: TRBJ1-4
v_call: TRBV12-3/TRBV12-4
d_call: .
cdr3_aa: ASSLRRGGPPEKLF

j_call: TRBJ2-2
v_call: TRBV19
d_call: .
cdr3_aa: ASSIEGWGVTGELF

j_call: TRBJ2-2
v_call: TRBV4-1
d_call: .
cdr3_aa: ASSQEGGFTGELF

j_call: TRBJ2-2
v_call: TRBV6-4
d_call: .
cdr3_aa: ASSDGREETGELF

j_call: TRBJ2-1
v_call: TRBV20-1
d_call: .
cdr3_aa: SAKLDFSYNEQF

j_call: TRBJ2-5
v_call: TRBV6-1
d_call: .
cdr3_aa: ASSVSGPETQY

j_call: TRBJ1-1
v_call: TRBV7-9
d_call: .
cdr3_aa: ASSLDWQPLVV

j_call: TRBJ1-1
v_call: TRBV19
d_call: .
cdr3_aa: ASSIVAGVNTEAF

j_call: TRBJ1-1
v_call: TRBV6-5
d_call: .
cdr3_aa: ASSYSRGGLNTEAF

j_call: TRBJ2-3
v_call: TRBV20-1
d_call: TRBD2
cdr3_aa: SAYKGTSGKISDTQY

j_call: TRBJ2-5
v_call: TRBV11-2
d_call: TRBD2
cdr3_aa: ASSSSGAGGRGETQY

j_call: TRBJ1-1
v_call: TRBV6-9
d_call: .
cdr3_aa: ASSSAAPGGGTEAF

j_call: TRBJ1-5
v_call: TRBV3-1
d_call: .
cdr3_aa: ASSQGLRGQPQH

j_call: TRBJ1-5
v_call: TRBV29-1
d_call: .
cdr3_aa: SVSGFVQGNSNQPQH

j_call: TRBJ1-4
v_call: TRBV6-9
d_call: .
cdr3_aa: AIGSASEKLF

j_call: TRBJ1-5
v_call: TRBV29-1
d_call: .
cdr3_aa: SYPGGAKQPQH

j_call: TRBJ2-1
v_call: TRBV28
d_call: TRBD1
cdr3_aa: ASSSLARGIYNEQF

j_call: TRBJ2-2
v_call: TRBV6-9
d_call: .
cdr3_aa: ASSYPLGAGELF

j_call: TRBJ2-1
v_call: TRBV20-1
d_call: .
cdr3_aa: SATSGDKAQF

j_call: TRBJ1-1
v_call: TRBV18
d_call: TRBD1
cdr3_aa: ASSPSGGDTEAF

j_call: TRBJ2-1
v_call: TRBV6-1
d_call: TRBD2
cdr3_aa: ASRPGTSDEQF